This T cell receptor (beta chain) was sequenced during a study of blood T cell repertoires in COVID-19. About the research overall: Sites across the United States, Italy and Spain contributed samples from acute and convalescent COVID-19. Nucleic acid was either cDNA or gDNA, and it came from T cells, B-cell-depleted T cells, or PBMCs.

In the authors' workflow: Scientists estimated how many nucleated cells there were by amplifying reference gene primers. Produced via immunoSEQ multiplex PCR; TCRdb's table is partial and in-frame only. The DNA gave D and trimming, while V, J and clone size come from that table. Among some 250,000 clones, roughly 87% were seen once, and the ten largest hold about 7%. Trimming cost V 6 bases and J 3 bases, with 20 bases left between them. The germline V gene has CDR1 MDHEN and CDR2 SYDVKM. There are 16 residues in the CDR3. Material for sequencing was peripheral blood. This TCR came from a man aged 55 to 70 who had recovered from COVID-19. The chain joins TRBV28 to TRBJ1-2; D possibly corresponds to TRBD1 (6 bases). CDR3 sequence: CASRLDSGPGDYGYTF. In DNA, the CDR3 is TGTGCCAGCAGACTGGACAGCGGCCCGGGTGACTATGGCTACACCTTC.